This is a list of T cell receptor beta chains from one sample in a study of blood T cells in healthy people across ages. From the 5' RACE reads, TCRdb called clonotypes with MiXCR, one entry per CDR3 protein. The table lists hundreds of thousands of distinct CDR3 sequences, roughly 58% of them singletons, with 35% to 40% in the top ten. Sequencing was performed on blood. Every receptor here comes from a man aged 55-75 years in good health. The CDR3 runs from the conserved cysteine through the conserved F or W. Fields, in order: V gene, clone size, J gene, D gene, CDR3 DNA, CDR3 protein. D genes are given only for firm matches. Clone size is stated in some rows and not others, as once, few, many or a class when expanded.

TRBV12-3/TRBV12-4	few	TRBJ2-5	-	TGTGCCAGCACTCTGGGGCTAGACCAGTACGAGACCCAGTACTTC	CASTLGLDQYETQYF
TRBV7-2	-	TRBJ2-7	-	TGTGCCAGCAGCTTTTTTCAACAGGGACCCTACGAGCAGTACTTC	CASSFFQQGPYEQYF
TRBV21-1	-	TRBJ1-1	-	TGTGCCAGCAGCAAAGTGGACAGGGACAGATTGAACACTGAAGCTTTCTTT	CASSKVDRDRLNTEAFF
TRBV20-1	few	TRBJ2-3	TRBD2	TGCAGTGCTAGAGGTCCAGCGGGGGGCCCCACAGATACGCAGTATTTT	CSARGPAGGPTDTQYF
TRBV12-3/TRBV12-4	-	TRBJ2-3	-	TGTGCCAGCAGTCCCCAGGGAAGGGTGACAGATACGCAGTATTTT	CASSPQGRVTDTQYF
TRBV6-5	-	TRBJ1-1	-	TGTGCCAGCAGTTGGGGGAGCAACATGAACACTGAAGCTTTCTTT	CASSWGSNMNTEAFF
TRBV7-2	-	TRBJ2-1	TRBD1	TGTGCCAGCAGCGCCCGGGACAGGGGAATCAATGAGCAGTTCTTC	CASSARDRGINEQFF
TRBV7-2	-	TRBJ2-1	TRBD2	TGTGTCAGCAGCTTAAGCGCGGGGGGTATATATGAGCAGTTCTTC	CVSSLSAGGIYEQFF
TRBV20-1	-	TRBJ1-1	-	TGCAGTGCTCGAAGCCCCAGGGGTTGGGGCACTGAAGCTTTCTTT	CSARSPRGWGTEAFF
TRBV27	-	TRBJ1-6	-	TGTGCCAGTAGGGTGGGGAGCTCCTATAATTCACCCCTCCACTTT	CASRVGSSYNSPLHF
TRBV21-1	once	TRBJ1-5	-	TGTGCCAACCCGACAGGGCAAGGTCAGCCCCAGCATTTT	CANPTGQGQPQHF
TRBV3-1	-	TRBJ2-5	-	TGTGCCAGCAGCCAAGAGGGTCTGGGGCTACAAGAGACCCAGTACTTC	CASSQEGLGLQETQYF
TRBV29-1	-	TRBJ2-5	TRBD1	TGCAGCGTTACCCCCGGGACAGGCCAAGAGACCCAGTACTTC	CSVTPGTGQETQYF
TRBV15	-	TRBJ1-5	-	TGTGCCACCAGCAGCCACACAGGGCTTCAGCCCCAGCATTTT	CATSSHTGLQPQHF
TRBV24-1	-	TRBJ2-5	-	TGTGCCACCAGTGATTTGAGGCTTGGACAGCAAGAGACCCAGTACTTC	CATSDLRLGQQETQYF
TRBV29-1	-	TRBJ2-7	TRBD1	TGCAGCGGGACCTTGGGGACAGGGGGCGCGAAATCCCACGAGCAGTACTTC	CSGTLGTGGAKSHEQYF
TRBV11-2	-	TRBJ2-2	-	TGTGCCAGCAGTATGTATGGGACAAACACCGGGGAGCTGTTTTTT	CASSMYGTNTGELFF
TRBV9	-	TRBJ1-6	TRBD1	TGTGCCAGCAGCGTAGCCGCTTCGGACAGGGGATACTCACCCCTCCACTTT	CASSVAASDRGYSPLHF
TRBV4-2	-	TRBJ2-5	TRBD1	TGTGCCAGCAGCCAATCGACAGGGGGCGGAGAGACCCAGTACTTC	CASSQSTGGGETQYF
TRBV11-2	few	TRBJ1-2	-	TGTGCCAGCAGCTTAGGCACGCCCCACTATGGCTACACCTTC	CASSLGTPHYGYTF
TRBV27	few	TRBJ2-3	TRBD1	TGTGCCAGCAGCTCTATGGGACAGTCTACAGATACGCAGTATTTT	CASSSMGQSTDTQYF
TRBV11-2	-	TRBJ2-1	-	TGTGCCAGCAGCGAATCTCTAGGATACAATGAGCAGTTCTTC	CASSESLGYNEQFF
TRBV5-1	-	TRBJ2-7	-	TGCGCCAGCAGCCAAGGGGTCTATTCCTTTTACGAGCAGTACTTC	CASSQGVYSFYEQYF
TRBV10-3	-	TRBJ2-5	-	TGTGCCATCAGTGAGGGAGGGCTTCAAGAGACCCAGTACTTC	CAISEGGLQETQYF
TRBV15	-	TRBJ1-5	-	TGTGCCACCAGCAGGCCCGGATTGCCCCAGCATTTT	CATSRPGLPQHF
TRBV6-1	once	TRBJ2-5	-	TGTGCCAGCAGTGAAGCTCAGGGGTACCAAGAGACCCAGTACTTC	CASSEAQGYQETQYF
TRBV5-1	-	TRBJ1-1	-	TGCGCCAGCAGCCCGGGACAAAACGAAGCTTTCTTT	CASSPGQNEAFF
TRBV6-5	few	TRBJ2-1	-	TGTGCCAGCAGTCGAGGGCAGGGAGTTAGAGAGCAGTTCTTC	CASSRGQGVREQFF
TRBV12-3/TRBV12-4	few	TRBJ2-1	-	TGTGCCAGCAGTTTCCGACTAGGGACGTACAATGAGCAGTTCTTC	CASSFRLGTYNEQFF
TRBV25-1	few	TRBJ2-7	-	TGTGCCAGCAGGGGGGTTACCTACGAGCAGTACTTC	CASRGVTYEQYF
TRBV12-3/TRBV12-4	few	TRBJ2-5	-	TGTGCCAGCAGTTTAGCGATTGGCCGAGAGACCCAGTACTTC	CASSLAIGRETQYF
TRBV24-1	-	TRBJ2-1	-	TGTGCCACAGGGACTTCCTACAATGAGCAGTTCTTC	CATGTSYNEQFF
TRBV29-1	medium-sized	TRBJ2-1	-	TGCAGCCCGACTAAGGGAAATGAGCAGTTCTTC	CSPTKGNEQFF